A single sample gave rise to the 8 T cell receptor beta chains below, sequenced in a study of blood T cell repertoires in COVID-19 (dated by TCRdb to the early 2020s). The library was made by the immunoSEQ multiplex PCR assay. TCRdb limited this immuneACCESS table to in-frame rearrangements with V and J called. A share of clones is missing; checked studies link under half to unresolved V genes, and the rest is unexplained. For this sample the table gives about 370,000 clones, of which approximately 88% were detected only once. Of the sample, around 3% is held by the ten largest clones. Sequencing input: peripheral blood. These receptors were collected from a woman aged 25 to 39 with COVID-19, enrolled during active disease.

The chain employs TRBV4-3 and TRBJ1-5, with D unclear. Trimming pared 0 bases from V and 0 bases from J, leaving 12 bases between. The CDR3 contains 17 residues. CDR1 and CDR2 from the germline V gene are LGHNA and YSLEER. In nucleotides, the CDR3 is TGCGCCAGCAGCCAAGATCTGAAGACTAATAGCAATCAGCCCCAGCATTTT. It specifies CASSQDLKTNSNQPQHF.

The rearrangement uses TRBV27 and TRBJ1-1; 7 bases are a match to TRBD1. Germline-derived CDR1 and CDR2 are MNHEY and SMNVEV (reference sequence). The CDR3 length is 15 residues. The V and J ends lost 4 bases and 9 bases, in that order; junction bases with no gene match: 14. For the CDR3, the DNA is TGTGCCAGCAGTTCCGACCCCGCCGGGACAGAGAAAGCTTTCTTT. Encoded protein: CASSSDPAGTEKAFF.

V is TRBV2 and J is TRBJ1-6; D may be TRBD1 (6 bases). V shed 3 bases and J shed 6 bases, with 15 bases lying between them. The CDR3 has 16 residues. Per germline, CDR1 SNHLY and CDR2 FYNNEI. CDR3: CASSEGQGIINSPLHF. Here the CDR3 DNA reads TGTGCCAGCAGTGAGGGCCAGGGGATTATTAATTCACCCCTCCACTTT.

This sequence joins TRBV19 and TRBJ2-1; 7 bases match TRBD1. The CDR3 totals 12 residues. With V trimmed by 3 bases and J by 10 bases, 3 bases remained unmatched. Germline V gene sequence: CDR1 LNHDA, CDR2 SQIVND (reference sequence). The CDR3 region is CASSINRGEQFF. For the CDR3, the DNA is TGTGCCAGTAGTATTAACAGGGGCGAGCAGTTCTTC.

The chain couples TRBV28 to TRBJ1-3, with D maybe TRBD1 (5 bases). V gave up 2 bases and J gave up 4 bases, with 9 bases separating them. Germline-derived CDR1 and CDR2 are MDHEN and SYDVKM. CDR3 length equals 14 residues. The DNA for the CDR3 is TGTGCCAGCAGTTTAGAAGGGGTAGGAAACACCATATATTTT. This translates into CASSLEGVGNTIYF.

V is TRBV6-1 and J is TRBJ2-3, with 8 bases that match TRBD1. In germline, CDR1 is MNHNS, CDR2 SASEGT. The CDR3 runs to 15 residues. V lost 2 bases and J lost 2; bases outside the gene matches: 3. The CDR3 loop is CASSEWDRNTDTQYF. The CDR3 nucleotides read TGTGCCAGCAGTGAATGGGACAGGAACACAGATACGCAGTATTTT.

This chain connects TRBV7-8 to TRBJ1-5, with TRBD1 as a possible D gene (6 bases). Trimming left V 4 bases short and J 9 bases short, with 16 bases between. CDR3 length: 14 residues. Germline V gene sequence: CDR1 SGHVS, CDR2 FQNEAQ. The CDR3 nucleotides read TGTGCCAGCAGCTCCGACAGGCTAAGCTGGCCCCAGCATTTT. This encodes CASSSDRLSWPQHF. Looking up the rest from reference TRBV7-8 and TRBJ1-5 gives the full variable domain: GAGVSQSPRYKVAKRGQDVALRCDPISGHVSLFWYQQALGQGPEFLTYFQNEAQLDKSGLPSDRFFAERPEGSVSTLKIQRTQQEDSAVYLCASSSDRLSWPQHFGDGTRLSIL.

The chain carries TRBV9 and TRBJ1-1; perhaps TRBD1 as D (6 bases). V shed 2 bases and J shed 5 bases, with 13 bases lying between them. Germline V gene lookup returns CDR1 SGDLS and CDR2 YYNGEE. CDR3 length equals 14 residues. CDR3 protein: CASSVVGGGTEAFF. In nucleotides, the CDR3 is TGTGCCAGCAGCGTGGTGGGAGGGGGGACTGAAGCTTTCTTT. The complete variable domain, with remaining parts taken from reference TRBV9 and TRBJ1-1, reads DSGVTQTPKHLITATGQRVTLRCSPRSGDLSVYWYQQSLDQGLQFLIQYYNGEERAKGNILERFSAQQFPDLHSELNLSSLELGDSALYFCASSVVGGGTEAFFGQGTRLTVV.